Described below is a single T cell receptor beta chain sequence and its context. No antigen is known for it. The data belong to a study of identical twins. General study findings and limits: Out-of-frame sharing of TCR alpha in monozygotic twins was underestimated by models.

After template switching added a universal primer site, the resulting cDNA carried unique molecular identifiers. TCRdb recomputed calls from the 5' RACE reads with MiXCR, one row per CDR3 protein. The sample consists of some 790,000 distinct CDR3 sequences, approximately 18% of them appearing once. CDR1 and CDR2 (germline): LNHNV, YYDKDF (reference sequence). Trimming took off 3 bases at V and 5 bases at J, with 9 bases between the two ends. This CDR3 comprises 13 residues. These same records also appear under a second study, on T cells expressing NK-cell markers.

The chain joins TRBV15 to TRBJ2-3; D might be TRBD1 or TRBD2, each matching 5 bases. This clonotype was sampled from a woman in her late teens or twenties in good health. The sample was PBMCs. Written as DNA, the CDR3 is TGTGCCACCAGCAGGGGACCGAAAGATACGCAGTATTTT. Translation gives CATSRGPKDTQYF.